This T cell receptor beta chain was identified during a study of regulatory T cells in long-lasting Graves disease. Germline V gene lookup returns CDR1 SEHNR and CDR2 FQNEAQ (reference sequence). The CDR3 extends over 15 amino acids. On this clonotype itself: The junction departs from germline at one end; a sequencing error may be responsible.

Time point noted: newly diagnosed GD, antithyroid drugs for less than 3 months. The TCR library was made from RNA extracted from PBMCs. Sequencing libraries for TCR beta were prepared with iRepertoire HTBI primers and Arm-PCR of CDR3 regions. Each CDR3 protein gets one entry after TCRdb re-called the multiplex PCR reads with MiXCR. Among roughly 420,000 distinct CDR3 sequences listed, about 17% were seen once. The same sample was also used in a study of T cells in Graves' hyperthyroidism and ophthalmopathy. That report notes: Most thyroid clonotypes expanded above 0.001 were also detected in blood.

The sequencing here drew on peripheral blood mononuclear cells (PBMCs), taken at new diagnosis, from a patient treated with antithyroid drugs. The TCR originated in a woman aged 25-40 years with Graves disease. The chain links TRBV7-9 to TRBJ2-7, with a weak D call TRBD1 (5 bases). The CDR3 DNA follows: TGTGCCAGCAGCTTAGCTGGGTCTGGGGCGAGCGAGCGGTACTTC. Protein sequence: CASSLAGSGASERYF.